The 23 T cell receptor beta chains listed next were all sequenced from one sample in a study of CD8+CD57+ T cells in acquired aplastic anemia. TCR beta VDJ and CDR3 profiling used genomic DNA as template. TCRdb re-called the reads through MiXCR, storing one row per CDR3 protein. The sample lists a few hundred thousand distinct CDR3 sequences, about 50% seen once, with roughly 1.2% in the top ten. The patients chosen for sequencing had shown expansion of CD8+CD57+ cells (detected by flow cytometry). The sequenced sample consisted of sorted CD4+, CD8+, or CD8+CD57+ T cells (not recorded which) from PBMCs. The receptors were gathered from a human donor with aplastic anemia.

The table lists this clonotype with many counts. The chain combines TRBV10-3 with TRBJ1-1; D unclear. Germline loops: CDR1 ENHRY, CDR2 SYGVKD. This CDR3 has 14 amino acids. V was trimmed by 5 bases and J by 0 bases, leaving 10 bases between them. The CDR3, as DNA: TGTGCCATCAGTAGTCCGGGCCTGAACACTGAAGCTTTCTTT. Translated, it gives CAISSPGLNTEAFF.

The chain uses TRBV5-1 and TRBJ2-7; D is uncertain. This CDR3 has 14 amino acids. CDR1 is SGHRS and CDR2 is YFSETQ in the germline V gene. V was clipped by 0 bases and J by 2 bases, with 9 bases between them. The CDR3 DNA follows: TGCGCCAGCAGCTTGGTTGCAGACCCCTACGAGCAGTACTTC. Its translation is CASSLVADPYEQYF.

In this sample, this clonotype turned up a few times. This chain uses TRBV7-9 with TRBJ2-6; 7 bases line up with TRBD1. With V trimmed by 3 bases and J by 12 bases, 5 bases remained unmatched. Germline V lookup: CDR1 SEHNR, CDR2 FQNEAQ (reference sequence). This CDR3 comprises 13 residues. In DNA, the CDR3 is TGTGCCAGCAGCTTGGGACAGAAGGTCGTCCTGACTTTC. It codes for CASSLGQKVVLTF.

This chain joins TRBV7-3 and TRBJ1-1, with a tentative D call TRBD1 (5 bases). The CDR3 totals 15 residues. Germline V lookup: CDR1 SGHTA, CDR2 FQGTGA. V dropped 7 bases and J dropped 4 bases, with 19 bases sitting between them. Written as DNA, the CDR3 is TGTGCCAGCATCAGGAAAACAGGTTTTGGCACTGAAGCTTTCTTT. Translated, it gives CASIRKTGFGTEAFF.

This chain connects TRBV10-3 to TRBJ1-2; 9 positions agree with TRBD1. The CDR3 is made up of 14 amino acids. The germline CDR1 and CDR2 sequences are ENHRY and SYGVKD. The V and J ends lost 4 bases and 4 bases, in that order; junction bases with no gene match: 4. CDR3 sequence reads: CAISGTGATYGYTF. The DNA of the CDR3 is TGTGCCATCAGTGGGACAGGGGCCACCTATGGCTACACCTTC.

The J gene is TRBJ2-5, the V gene TRBV10-3, with a tentative D call TRBD2 (6 bases). Deletions cut 8 bases from V and 4 bases from J, with 11 bases between. The CDR3 sequence is 12 residues long. Germline CDR1 is ENHRY and CDR2 is SYGVKD. The CDR3 DNA reads as TGTGCCATCGGAACTAGCCCAGAGACCCAGTACTTC. Translating gives CAIGTSPETQYF.

V gene TRBV20-1 combines with J gene TRBJ1-6, with 10 bases fitting TRBD1. The germline gives CDR1 DFQATT, CDR2 SNEGSKA (reference sequence). J gave up 9 bases and V 5 bases, and 10 bases lay outside the gene matches. CDR3 size: 15 residues. The CDR3 sequence is CSAVPSTGGGSPLHF. In DNA, the CDR3 is TGCAGTGCTGTCCCCTCGACAGGGGGCGGTTCACCCCTCCACTTT.

V and J are TRBV19 and TRBJ2-7; D uncertain. CDR3 length equals 13 residues. Germline values: CDR1 LNHDA, CDR2 SQIVND (reference sequence). The V gene lost 3 bases and the J gene lost 0 bases, with 6 bases spanning the gap. CDR3 in DNA: TGTGCCAGTAGTATCGGCACCTCCTACGAGCAGTACTTC. Protein product: CASSIGTSYEQYF.

This sequence joins TRBV7-8 and TRBJ2-7, with a possible D match to TRBD2 (5 bases). Per the germline V gene, CDR1 is SGHVS and CDR2 is FQNEAQ. V lost 5 bases and J lost 8, with 13 bases in between. There are 12 residues in the CDR3. CDR3 nucleotide sequence: TGTGCCAGCAGCATCCTAGCATGGCAGCAGTACTTC. Translating gives CASSILAWQQYF.

V is TRBV20-1 and J is TRBJ2-1, with TRBD2 identical over 13 bases. Looked up from germline, CDR1 is DFQATT and CDR2 is SNEGSKA (reference sequence). Trimming removed 6 bases from V and 7 bases from J; junction bases left unmatched: 6. CDR3 length: 14 amino acids. The CDR3 protein is CSALGLAGRNEQFF. In DNA form, the CDR3 reads TGCAGTGCCCTGGGACTAGCGGGAAGGAATGAGCAGTTCTTC.

The J gene is TRBJ2-2, the V gene TRBV24-1; 12 bases align to TRBD2. The CDR3 sequence is 15 residues long. CDR1 is KGHDR, CDR2 SFDVKD, per germline. The J segment lost 5 bases and the V segment lost 9 bases, leaving 6 bases of the junction unmatched. The CDR3 spells CATRSSGGATGELFF. The CDR3 nucleotides are TGTGCCACCCGATCTAGCGGGGGGGCGACCGGGGAGCTGTTTTTT.

The chain joins TRBV4-3 to TRBJ1-1; 8 bases agree with TRBD1. The CDR3 totals 14 residues. Germline CDR1 and CDR2: LGHNA and YSLEER. Trimming cost V 3 bases and J 4 bases; bases outside gene matches: 4. CDR3 region: CASSQKDRVTEAFF. The CDR3, as DNA: TGCGCCAGCAGCCAGAAGGACAGGGTCACTGAAGCTTTCTTT.

This clonotype was seen a handful of times. Just one base apart from a much larger clone, this may be a read error. The V gene is TRBV12-3 or TRBV12-4, the J gene TRBJ2-7, with TRBD2 matching over 9 bases. This CDR3 contains 16 residues. DNA for the CDR3: TGTGCCAGCGGTTTAGCCGGGACTAGCCCGAACTACGAGCAGTACTTC. Amino acid sequence: CASGLAGTSPNYEQYF.

The chain couples TRBV9 to TRBJ2-1; 12 bases are shared with TRBD2. J gave up 7 bases and V 0 bases, and 11 bases lay outside the gene matches. The CDR3 is 18 amino acids. In germline, CDR1 is SGDLS, CDR2 YYNGEE. CDR3 region: CASSVGLAGGPLVNEQFF. The CDR3 DNA is TGTGCCAGCAGCGTAGGCCTAGCGGGGGGGCCCTTGGTGAATGAGCAGTTCTTC.

V and J are TRBV2 and TRBJ2-7; D could derive from TRBD1 or TRBD2 (5 bases each). V was shortened by 2 bases and J by 1 base, with 12 bases between the two germline ends. CDR1 and CDR2 from the germline V gene are SNHLY and FYNNEI. The CDR3 is 15 residues long. The CDR3 coding sequence is TGTGCCAGCAGTGAATTGGGGGTGAGGTCCTACGAGCAGTACTTC. Translation gives CASSELGVRSYEQYF. The variable domain in full, with the rest retrieved from reference TRBV2 and TRBJ2-7, is EPEVTQTPSHQVTQMGQEVILRCVPISNHLYFYWYRQILGQKVEFLVSFYNNEISEKSEIFDDQFSVERPDGSNFTLKIRSTKLEDSAMYFCASSELGVRSYEQYFGPGTRLTVT.

This rearrangement joins TRBV10-2 to TRBJ1-2, with D perhaps TRBD1 (5 bases). Trimming shortened V by 6 bases and J by 5 bases, and 16 bases separated the two germline ends. The CDR3 consists of 14 residues. Germline V gene data show CDR1 as WSHSY and CDR2 as SAAADI. CDR3 residues: CASRPRGDGYGYTF. Here the CDR3 DNA reads TGCGCCAGCAGGCCGCGCGGGGACGGGTATGGCTACACCTTC.

The rearrangement joins TRBV20-1 to TRBJ2-7, with D unclear. CDR1 is DFQATT, CDR2 SNEGSKA, per germline (reference sequence). This CDR3 is 10 amino acids long. Trimming pared 4 bases from V and 3 bases from J, leaving 4 bases between. CDR3 residues: CSANHYEQYF. CDR3 DNA sequence: TGCAGTGCTAACCACTACGAGCAGTACTTC.

This clonotype was picked up many times. The chain combines TRBV2 with TRBJ2-5; TRBD2 might be the D (6 bases). The length of the CDR3 is 14 residues. Germline V gene lookup returns CDR1 SNHLY and CDR2 FYNNEI. V lost 7 bases and J lost 7, with 19 bases in between. For the CDR3, the DNA is TGTGCCAGCAACTCTGGAGGGCCTTTCGGGACCCAGTACTTC. This encodes CASNSGGPFGTQYF.

The sample holds many counts of this clonotype. The junction departs from the called germline gene at one end, perhaps through a read error. This sequence joins TRBV20-1 and TRBJ1-1; D uncertain. CDR3 size: 14 residues. Germline assignment: CDR1 DFQATT and CDR2 SNEGSKA (reference sequence). The CDR3 nucleotides are TGCAGTGCTAGAGCGGGGTCTACCCACACCGAAGCTTTCTTT. Amino acids: CSARAGSTHTEAFF.

J is TRBJ2-7 and V is TRBV29-1; D tentatively reads TRBD1 or TRBD2 (6 bases each). The V end lost 3 bases, the J end lost 1 base, and 10 bases lay between the germline ends. The CDR3 length is 13 residues. Germline V gene lookup returns CDR1 SQVTM and CDR2 ANQGSEA. CDR3 sequence: CSVEEGDSYEQYF. CDR3 DNA sequence: TGCAGCGTTGAGGAGGGGGATTCCTACGAGCAGTACTTC.

This clonotype was observed a single time. The chain is built from TRBV7-9 and TRBJ2-1, with 12 bases lining up with TRBD2. The CDR3 extends over 15 amino acids. Losses at the gene ends were 5 bases for V and 7 bases for J; bases not matched to a gene: 6. The germline gives CDR1 SEHNR, CDR2 FQNEAQ (reference sequence). In DNA, the CDR3 is TGTGCCAGCAGCCCACCTAGCGGGGGGGTGAATGAGCAGTTCTTC. Amino acid sequence: CASSPPSGGVNEQFF.

In its sample, this clonotype was seen many times. The chain combines TRBV5-1 with TRBJ1-6; D is ambiguous. There are 14 residues in the CDR3. Trimming left V 0 bases short and J 10 bases short, with 11 bases between. Germline V gene sequence: CDR1 SGHRS, CDR2 YFSETQ. The CDR3 nucleotides are TGCGCCAGCAGCTTGGAGACATTGGGGTCACCCCTCCACTTT. This codes for CASSLETLGSPLHF.

This clonotype has a count of ten or more. V gene TRBV20-1 combines with J gene TRBJ1-5, with no clear D. CDR3 length equals 12 residues. CDR1 is DFQATT and CDR2 is SNEGSKA in the germline V gene (reference sequence). Trimming left V 1 base short and J 0 bases short, with 1 base between. CDR3 sequence: CSARASNQPQHF. CDR3 in DNA: TGCAGTGCTAGAGCTAGCAATCAGCCCCAGCATTTT.